Below, one T cell receptor beta chain is given with its context. Its antigen remains unknown. This sample is drawn from a study of CXCR3-negative and CXCR3-positive naive CD8 T cells. General study findings and limits: Both naive subsets showed comparably high diversity, and memory CD8+ cells showed much lower diversity. Against CXCR3-negative naive cells, CXCR3-positive naive cells showed more hydrophobic TRB CDR3s.

CDR1 and CDR2 from the germline V gene are LGHDT and YNNKEL (reference sequence). This CDR3 region has 19 residues. The libraries of TRB cDNA were prepared using 5' RACE with UMI labels. TCRdb re-called the 5' RACE reads; one entry per CDR3 protein, DNA not given. This sample's clone table lists some 110,000 distinct CDR3 sequences. The specimen sequenced was naive CXCR3+ CD8+ T cells from blood. Subset in this sample: CD45RO-CCR7+CD27+CD95- naive CD8+ T cells expressing CXCR3 (TNR3+). The source is a human donor in good health. Some clones in this sample may be carry-over from other donors' samples. V usage is TRBV3-1 and J usage is TRBJ2-3; the TCRdb D gene call, TRBD2, has no DNA to confirm it. The CDR3 here is CASSQPTSGGAGSTDTQYF.